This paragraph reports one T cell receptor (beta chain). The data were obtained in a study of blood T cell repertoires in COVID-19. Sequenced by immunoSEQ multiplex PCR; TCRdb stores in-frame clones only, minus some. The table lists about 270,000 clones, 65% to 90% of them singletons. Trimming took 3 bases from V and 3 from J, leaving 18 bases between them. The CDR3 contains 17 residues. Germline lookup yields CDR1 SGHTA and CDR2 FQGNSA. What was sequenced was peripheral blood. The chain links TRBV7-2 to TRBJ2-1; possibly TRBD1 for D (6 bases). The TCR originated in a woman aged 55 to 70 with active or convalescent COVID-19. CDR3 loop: CASSFGVGQRDYNEQFF. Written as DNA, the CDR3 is TGTGCCAGCAGCTTCGGGGTTGGACAGAGGGACTACAATGAGCAGTTCTTC.